This T cell receptor (beta chain) was sequenced during a study of blood T cell repertoires in COVID-19. Using immunoSEQ multiplex PCR, the repertoire was profiled, and TCRdb retains in-frame clones only, with some absent. The table includes roughly 290,000 clones, about nine tenths detected once. The V and J ends lost 4 bases and 3 bases respectively, with 13 bases between them. CDR1 SGHRS and CDR2 YFSETQ come from the germline V gene. This CDR3 has 15 amino acids. The sequenced sample was PBMCs or T cells enriched from blood (not recorded which). The source is a woman in her thirties or forties who had recovered from COVID-19. The chain has TRBV5-1 and TRBJ1-4; D call uncertain. CDR3 bases: TGCGCCAGCAGCCTCAACAGTCAGGCTAATGAAAAACTGTTTTTT. This encodes CASSLNSQANEKLFF.